This entry is about one T cell receptor (beta chain). Its antigen is still unknown. No base quality information exists; no much larger clone differs at one position. Collaborating institutions collected whole blood in K2EDTA tubes following their own protocols. For TCRbeta analysis, collaborator samples were shipped as frozen whole blood, as isolated PBMCs, or as DNA extracted from either sample type. This sample stems from a study of blood T cell repertoires in COVID-19 (dated by TCRdb to the early 2020s). Background on the whole study: Samples covering the acute and convalescent phases of COVID-19 were provided by collaborators in the United States, Italy and Spain. The prospective study material was composed of cDNA or gDNA derived from T cells, B-cell-depleted T cells, or PBMCs. Subjects who had been exposed to COVID-19, were actively infected with it, or had recovered from it provided the deeply sampled blood TCRbeta repertoires that made up the dataset. The repertoires were released in a freely available public database meant as a resource for research on the immune response to SARS-CoV-2. The samples were drawn from the first 160 participants of the ongoing ImmuneRACE study and from some 1,300 subjects provided by 6 global collaborators. Sample metadata almost always included a de-identified subject ID, COVID-19 status, age in years and sex. HLA class I and class II types, where available, came from metadata supplied by the sample provider rather than from assay-based typing.

Paper-wide results and their limitations: The amount of clinical and demographic metadata varied by source and participant and was provided uncurated.

TCRbeta CDR3 regions were amplified from genomic DNA by means of the immunoSEQ Assay, a bias-controlled multiplex PCR. In the source study's methods: Nucleated cell counts per sample were estimated from amplification of reference gene primers within the assay. To quantify the absolute abundance of each unique TCRbeta CDR3 rearrangement, sequence reads were collapsed and filtered. For each sample, productive Simpson clonality was calculated as the square root of Simpson's diversity index over productive rearrangements. TCRdb mirrors the immuneACCESS table, restricted to in-frame sequences. Some clones are absent from its copies; in checked studies, under half trace to an unresolved V gene, and the reason for the others is unknown. The V and J calls and clone size come from that table; D and trimming were worked out from the DNA. The sample table shows 28,000 or so clones, and 88% are seen once. The top ten clonotypes cover approximately 24% of the sample.

From the germline V gene, CDR1 is MGHRA and CDR2 is YSYEKL. Between the V and J ends, shortened by 0 bases and 3 bases respectively, the junction contains 12 bases. Reading from cysteine to phenylalanine, the CDR3 counts 15 amino acids. The kept DNA is CDR3 alone, 45 bases in frame from the first base. The chain employs TRBV4-1 and TRBJ2-7; TRBD2 is a possible D gene, resting on 6 matching bases. The sequence was collected from a human donor in a cohort sampled during active COVID-19. Sequenced: peripheral blood. The CDR3 here reads CASSQDQGGNYEQYF. Read as DNA, the sequence is TGCGCCAGCAGCCAAGATCAGGGAGGTAACTACGAGCAGTACTTC.